Within the sample, the clone carrying this TCR beta chain is medium-sized. J lost 4 bases, V lost 6 bases, and 9 bases had no gene match. The CDR3 is made up of 15 amino acids. The entry originates in a study of tumor-infiltrating lymphocytes in primary liver carcinoma. Investigators took RNA and DNA out together from roughly 21-30 mg of unsorted bulk tissue. From 450 to 600 ng total RNA, TCR beta cDNA was generated with a primer in the constant region. Libraries covering TCR beta were generated through three nested multiplex PCR rounds (using a slightly modified ARM-PCR). PCR rounds one and two used TRBV1-TRBV30 forward primers with a C-beta reverse primer for roughly 10 cycles each. TCRdb reanalysed the multiplex PCR reads using MiXCR and keeps one entry per CDR3 protein. This sample has about 43,000 distinct CDR3 sequences; approximately 70% occur once, and the top ten carry approximately 19%.

Sequenced sample: liver tumor tissue from sampling region 2. Subset meaning: tumor region T2, inferior pole. The chain recombines TRBV12-3 or TRBV12-4 with TRBJ2-1, with 7 bases lining up with TRBD1. This clonotype was obtained from a man aged 40-50 years with primary liver carcinoma and hepatitis B virus infection. The CDR3 DNA reads as TGTGCCAGCAGGGGGTCGGGACAGCCATACAATGAGCAGTTCTTC. Translating gives CASRGSGQPYNEQFF.